This is a list of T cell receptor beta chains from one sample in a study of T cell changes during pregnancy in multiple sclerosis. Only in-frame clones appear in the TCRdb table, and some are missing; sequencing was by immunoSEQ multiplex PCR. The table includes some 31,000 clones, approximately 90% detected once. Specimen: CD8+ T cells from peripheral blood mononuclear cells, collected in the second trimester of pregnancy. These receptor sequences come from a female donor with multiple sclerosis, enrolled in a pregnancy study. Each CDR3 is given with its conserved first and last residue. D genes are given only for firm matches. The size of a clone is reported for some rows only, either as once, few or many, or as a class for expanded clones.

CDR3 DNA	CDR3 protein	D gene	V gene	J gene	clone size
TGTGCCAGCAGCCCCCTTGAGGACTATCGGAAGGATGGCTACACCTTC	CASSPLEDYRKDGYTF	NA	TRBV5-4	TRBJ1-2	NA
TGTGCCAGCAGCTCAGGTTCCCTGGGTTCTGGAAACACCATATATTTT	CASSSGSLGSGNTIYF	NA	TRBV7-9	TRBJ1-3	NA
TGCAGCGCTTTTGCGGACACCTACGAGCAGTACTTC	CSAFADTYEQYF	NA	TRBV29-1	TRBJ2-7	NA
TGTGCCAGCAGTCAACCTCACTTAGACAGAAACACAGATACGCAGTATTTT	CASSQPHLDRNTDTQYF	NA	TRBV28	TRBJ2-3	NA
TGTGCCAGTACCAGGAACTATGGCTACACCTTC	CASTRNYGYTF	NA	TRBV19	TRBJ1-2	NA
TGTGCCAGCAGTTTCGGAACTAGCGGATCCAAAAACATTCAGTACTTC	CASSFGTSGSKNIQYF	TRBD2	TRBV27	TRBJ2-4	once
TGCGCCAGCAGCCAAGAACGGGGGGAAAAAAACATTCAGTACTTC	CASSQERGEKNIQYF	TRBD2	TRBV4-3	TRBJ2-4	NA
TGTGCCAGCAGTGAGGTAACAGGGGGTTTTGATACGCAGTATTTT	CASSEVTGGFDTQYF	TRBD1	TRBV6-1	TRBJ2-3	NA
TGCGCCAGCAGCCCTCCTTTGACGGAGGAGCAGTTCTTC	CASSPPLTEEQFF	NA	TRBV4-1	TRBJ2-1	once
TGTGCCAGCAGTGACTCGGCTAGCGGCTACAATGAGCAGTTCTTC	CASSDSASGYNEQFF	TRBD2	TRBV6-4	TRBJ2-1	few
TGTGCCAGCGCGTTTTCGACTAGCGCCGAAGAGACCCAGTACTTC	CASAFSTSAEETQYF	TRBD2	TRBV25-1	TRBJ2-5	NA
TGTGCCAGCAGTCATGGAAACACCATATATTTT	CASSHGNTIYF	NA	TRBV6-5	TRBJ1-3	NA
TGTGCCAGCAGTTACATCCAGGGGCCCGGGGAGACCCAGTACTTC	CASSYIQGPGETQYF	NA	TRBV6-5	TRBJ2-5	NA
TGCGCCAGCGGGGGACTTTACTACGAGCAGTACTTC	CASGGLYYEQYF	NA	TRBV10-2	TRBJ2-7	few
TGTGCCAGCAGTTCAGAACTAGCGGAAGAGACCCAGTACTTC	CASSSELAEETQYF	TRBD2	TRBV27	TRBJ2-5	NA